The T cell receptor beta chain described here comes from a study of T cell repertoires in cytomegalovirus infection. The CDR3 runs 12 residues. CDR1 and CDR2 (germline): SEHNR, FQNEAQ (reference sequence). Trimming removed 6 bases from V and 5 bases from J, with 10 bases in between. Study-wide results and caveats: There were HLA-C-restricted CMV-specific TCR beta clonotypes dominating the ex vivo response. Summed frequency of public TCR beta families distinguished CMV carriers with the relevant HLA.

TCRdb reprocessed the reads via MiXCR and lists one record per CDR3 protein. The sample shows about 76,000 distinct CDR3 sequences, 3.7% of them seen only once. This clonotype was detected many times. Its antigen is undetermined. This clonotype was sampled from a human donor in good health (CMV status not recorded). Some clones in this sample may be carry-over from other donors' samples. The specimen sequenced was PBMCs. The chain has TRBV7-9 and TRBJ1-1, with D hard to call. This CDR3 is CASRLEVTEAFF. The DNA of the CDR3 is TGTGCCAGCAGACTCGAGGTGACTGAAGCTTTCTTT.